This TCR beta chain emerged from a study of human T cells and chemical hapten exposure. Across the study: An area of 2 cm by 2 to 2.5 cm on upper inner arm skin received 2% DPC for sensitization.

The time point is: patch test 1, 2 weeks after DPC sensitization. Treatment defined: therapeutic diphenylcyclopropenone sensitization with weekly scalp DPC. Germline loops: CDR1 SEHNR, CDR2 FQNEAQ (reference sequence). The CDR3 totals 13 residues. J gave up 7 bases and V 5 bases, and 2 bases lay outside the gene matches. With respect to this clonotype: Its target is not known.

Study outcomes and limitations: It should be noted that donors had alopecia, so their immune response may differ from healthy people's. TCRs exceeding 1 in 1000 frequency stayed unchanged with DPC sensitization. Versus controls, expanded TCRs had significantly more large CDR3 similarity clusters.

TCRdb fed the RACE reads into MiXCR, producing one record per CDR3 protein. The top ten clones hold 2% to 2.5% of a sample with about 380,000 distinct CDR3 sequences, 4% to 5.5% of them seen once. The receptor's source is a woman aged 45-60 years with alopecia areata. Some clones in this sample may be carry-over from other donors' samples. V and J are TRBV7-9 and TRBJ1-1; 12 bases agree with TRBD1. Source: whole blood, taken in connection with sensitization to the hapten diphenylcyclopropenone (DPC). CDR3 loop: CASSGTGGGEAFF. DNA for the CDR3: TGTGCCAGCAGCGGGACAGGGGGCGGTGAAGCTTTCTTT.